Below are 31 T cell receptor beta chains sequenced from a single sample in a study of blood T cells in healthy people across ages. A sample-barcoded 5' primer and a J-beta primer mix were used in a second PCR of roughly 7 to 12 cycles. TCRdb re-derived calls from the 5' RACE reads in MiXCR, one entry per CDR3 protein. Of over a million distinct CDR3 sequences in the sample, around 55% were seen once. Input material: blood. The receptors were sampled from a man aged 18 to 30 in good health.

The chain employs TRBV20-1 and TRBJ1-2; unclear D gene. The V gene lost 1 base and the J gene lost 1 base, with 10 bases spanning the gap. The CDR3 has 14 residues. Germline V gives CDR1 DFQATT, CDR2 SNEGSKA (reference sequence). This CDR3 reads CSARGGQDNYGYTF. CDR3 nucleotides: TGCAGTGCTAGAGGTGGGCAGGATAACTATGGCTACACCTTC.

With regard to this clonotype: Germline is not matched at one junction end, which may reflect a read error. The chain joins TRBV28 to TRBJ2-7, with D maybe TRBD2 (5 bases). CDR1 is MDHEN and CDR2 is SYDVKM in the germline V gene. The CDR3 consists of 13 residues. In nucleotides, the CDR3 is TGTGCCAGCGGTTTGAGGGTGTCTTACGAGCAGTACTTC. It translates to CASGLRVSYEQYF.

The V and J genes are TRBV18 and TRBJ1-3; TRBD1 is a possible D gene (5 bases). Germline V gene lookup returns CDR1 KGHSH and CDR2 LQKENI. The CDR3 runs to 13 residues. V was shortened by 3 bases and J by 8 bases, with 11 bases between the two germline ends. The CDR3 DNA reads TGTGCCAGCTCACCCAGGGCGGCAGACACCATATATTTT. It specifies CASSPRAADTIYF.

Concerning this clonotype itself: At one boundary the junction diverges from the germline segment, which might be a read error. The gene calls are TRBV28 and TRBJ1-2, with D tentatively TRBD1 (6 bases). Germline V gene lookup returns CDR1 MDHEN and CDR2 SYDVKM. This CDR3 has 14 residues. The CDR3 is CASRPQGTDRGCTF. The CDR3, as DNA: TGTGCCAGCAGGCCACAGGGAACGGATAGGGGCTGCACCTTC.

This clonotype was observed a handful of times. Being one base from a much bigger clone, this may be a read error. This sequence joins TRBV7-2 and TRBJ2-5; D might be TRBD1 (5 bases). Germline lookup yields CDR1 SGHTA and CDR2 FQGNSA. V lost 5 bases, J lost 5 bases, and 15 bases lay in between. The CDR3 has 14 residues. The CDR3 protein is CASSVDPRGETQYF. For the CDR3, the DNA is TGTGCCAGCAGCGTAGACCCTAGGGGTGAGACCCAGTACTTC. Filled out from reference TRBV7-2 and TRBJ2-5, the complete variable domain reads GAGVSQSPSNKVTEKGKDVELRCDPISGHTALYWYRQSLGQGLEFLIYFQGNSAPDKSGLPSDRFSAERTGGSVSTLTIQRTQQEDSAVYLCASSVDPRGETQYFGPGTRLLVL.

This clonotype turned up a few times. This chain links TRBV9 with TRBJ1-2; 7 nucleotides agree with TRBD1. J was trimmed by 4 bases and V by 4 bases; bases with no gene match: 7. Germline V gene lookup returns CDR1 SGDLS and CDR2 YYNGEE. This CDR3 is 14 amino acids long. The CDR3 spells CASSSGGALYGYTF. CDR3 DNA: TGTGCCAGCAGCTCAGGGGGTGCCCTCTATGGCTACACCTTC.

This clonotype showed up just a few times. This sequence joins TRBV5-1 and TRBJ2-5, with 11 nucleotides matching TRBD2. The CDR3 contains 16 residues. V lost 0 bases to trimming and J lost 6 bases; unmatched junction nucleotides: 7. Germline CDR1 reads SGHRS; CDR2 reads YFSETQ. The CDR3 protein is CASSLGLAGLEKTQYF. As DNA, the CDR3 is TGCGCCAGCAGCTTGGGACTAGCGGGGCTCGAGAAGACCCAGTACTTC.

The genes are TRBV20-1 and TRBJ2-4; 8 nucleotides agree with TRBD2. CDR1 and CDR2 (germline): DFQATT, SNEGSKA (reference sequence). V lost 6 bases and J lost 5; bases outside the gene matches: 6. CDR3 length: 13 residues. The CDR3 DNA reads as TGCAGTGCACCTACTAGCGGACAAAACATTCAGTACTTC. Its protein is CSAPTSGQNIQYF.

This clonotype came up a few times. V and J are TRBV29-1 and TRBJ1-2, with 9 nucleotides matching TRBD1. The germline CDR1 and CDR2 sequences are SQVTM and ANQGSEA. CDR3 size: 12 residues. V was clipped by 7 bases and J by 7 bases; unmatched bases: 7. CDR3 loop: CSGTDRGSGYTF. The CDR3 DNA is TGCAGCGGCACGGACAGGGGTAGTGGCTACACCTTC.

The chain is built from TRBV7-6 and TRBJ1-5; D may be TRBD1 (5 bases). The V gene's germline CDR1 is SGHVS and CDR2 FNYEAQ. Trimming took off 5 bases at V and 3 bases at J, with 14 bases between the two ends. CDR3 length: 15 amino acids. The CDR3 loop is CASSPNRGDNQPQHF. CDR3 in DNA: TGTGCCAGCAGCCCGAATCGGGGGGACAATCAGCCCCAGCATTTT.

This clonotype has only a few counts. This rearrangement joins TRBV2 to TRBJ2-3, with TRBD2 as a possible D gene (6 bases). CDR1 is SNHLY, CDR2 FYNNEI, per germline. This CDR3 comprises 15 residues. The V end lost 6 bases, the J end lost 3 bases, and 16 bases lay between the germline ends. CDR3 sequence reads: CASSVMPGVTDTQYF. CDR3 DNA sequence: TGTGCCAGCAGCGTCATGCCGGGAGTAACAGATACGCAGTATTTT.

The rearrangement uses TRBV18 and TRBJ1-1; D gene unclear. V lost 3 bases, J lost 3 bases, and 11 bases lay in between. The CDR3 extends over 14 amino acids. Germline CDR1 and CDR2: KGHSH and LQKENI. DNA of the CDR3: TGTGCCAGCTCACCGGAGGACGGCTACACTGAAGCTTTCTTT. Translating it yields CASSPEDGYTEAFF. The variable domain in full, completed from reference TRBV18 and TRBJ1-1, reads NAGVMQNPRHLVRRRGQEARLRCSPMKGHSHVYWYRQLPEEGLKFMVYLQKENIIDESGMPKERFSAEFPKEGPSILRIQQVVRGDSAAYFCASSPEDGYTEAFFGQGTRLTVV.

The chain employs TRBV3-1 and TRBJ2-4, with D unclear. The J call may be mistaken, given a closer DNA end match to TRBJ2-7. The CDR3 runs 14 residues. Germline V gene sequence: CDR1 LGHDT, CDR2 YNNKEL (reference sequence). The CDR3 region is CASSQGKVTYEQYF. The DNA for the CDR3 is TGTGCCAGCAGCCAAGGGAAAGTAACCTACGAGCAGTACTTC.

The V call is TRBV6-6, the J call TRBJ1-1; tentative D call: TRBD1 (6 bases). This CDR3 spans 15 amino acids. CDR1 and CDR2 from the germline V gene are MNHNY and SVGAGI (reference sequence). Trimming cost V 6 bases and J 4 bases, with 18 bases left between them. CDR3 coding DNA: TGTGCCAGCAGCCTTACGGGGGCGCATGGCACTGAAGCTTTCTTT. Translated, it gives CASSLTGAHGTEAFF.

The gene calls are TRBV7-9 and TRBJ2-5; D might be TRBD2 (6 bases). The better agreement between TRBJ2-7 and the DNA end casts doubt on the J call. Germline-derived CDR1 and CDR2 are SEHNR and FQNEAQ (reference sequence). The length of the CDR3 is 13 residues. The CDR3 DNA reads as TGTGCCAGCAGAGGAGGGCCCTGGGACGAGCAGTACTTC. It translates to CASRGGPWDEQYF.

This clonotype was seen only a few times. V and J are TRBV2 and TRBJ1-2; D might be TRBD1 (6 bases). Trimming pared 2 bases from V and 5 bases from J, leaving 9 bases between. Germline assignment: CDR1 SNHLY and CDR2 FYNNEI. The CDR3 totals 13 residues. This CDR3 reads CASSEFTGYGYTF. CDR3 DNA: TGTGCCAGCAGTGAATTCACAGGGTATGGCTACACCTTC.

V and J are TRBV24-1 and TRBJ1-4, with 10 bases aligning to TRBD1. Germline CDR1 and CDR2: KGHDR and SFDVKD. The CDR3 totals 19 residues. Losses at the gene ends were 2 bases for V and 3 bases for J; bases not matched to a gene: 11. CDR3 sequence reads: CATSDSRGQGGSANEKLFF. CDR3 nucleotides: TGTGCCACCAGTGATTCACGCGGACAGGGGGGTTCGGCTAATGAAAAACTGTTTTTT.

The chain joins TRBV29-1 to TRBJ1-1; weak D call: TRBD1 (6 bases). The CDR3 is 15 residues long. V gave up 3 bases and J gave up 3 bases, with 17 bases separating them. Germline CDR1 SQVTM, CDR2 ANQGSEA. For the CDR3, the DNA is TGCAGCGTTGAGGCTCCCCTTCGACAGGACACTGAAGCTTTCTTT. This translates into CSVEAPLRQDTEAFF.

The CDR3, as DNA: TGTGCCAGCAGTGAATCGAGGGGGGAGCTGTTTTTT. Translating gives CASSESRGELFF. The chain uses TRBV25-1 and TRBJ2-2; unclear D gene. The V gene lost 1 base and the J gene lost 8 bases, with 5 bases spanning the gap. The CDR3 consists of 12 residues. Looked up from germline, CDR1 is MGHDK and CDR2 is SYGVNS.

The rearrangement joins TRBV7-2 to TRBJ1-2; D remains ambiguous. Germline V lookup: CDR1 SGHTA, CDR2 FQGNSA. The CDR3 sequence is 14 residues long. V gave up 0 bases and J gave up 4 bases, with 9 bases separating them. In DNA, the CDR3 is TGTGCCAGCAGCTTAGCGCTACAGCTCTATGGCTACACCTTC. Translation: CASSLALQLYGYTF.

The table lists this clonotype with a few counts. This rearrangement joins TRBV6-1 to TRBJ2-3, with 10 bases matching TRBD2. Germline CDR1 and CDR2: MNHNS and SASEGT. This CDR3 region has 14 residues. V was clipped by 2 bases and J by 8 bases; unmatched bases: 4. CDR3 DNA sequence: TGTGCCAGCAGTGAACTAGCGGGGGTTGCTACGCAGTATTTT. Amino acids: CASSELAGVATQYF.

The V gene is TRBV15, the J gene TRBJ2-7, with D possibly TRBD2 on 6 matching bases. The CDR3 sequence is 15 residues long. V lost 9 bases and J 2 bases, leaving 20 bases between the germline ends. The germline CDR1 and CDR2 sequences are LNHNV and YYDKDF (reference sequence). The CDR3 is CATGKGLAGTYEQYF. CDR3 nucleotides: TGTGCCACGGGGAAGGGACTGGCAGGAACCTACGAGCAGTACTTC.

The J gene is TRBJ2-3, the V gene TRBV2; perhaps TRBD1 as D (5 bases). CDR1 SNHLY and CDR2 FYNNEI come from the germline V gene. Trimming took off 3 bases at V and 0 bases at J, with 10 bases between the two ends. The CDR3 consists of 15 residues. CDR3 nucleotide sequence: TGTGCCAGCAGTGAGGGGCGGTCTAGCACAGATACGCAGTATTTT. It translates to CASSEGRSSTDTQYF.

On this clonotype: Because it lacks the conserved phenylalanine or tryptophan at the end, this CDR3 is likely a read error. The rearrangement joins TRBV4-3 to TRBJ2-7, with no clear D. The CDR3 spans 13 residues. From germline, CDR1 is LGHNA and CDR2 YSLEER. CDR3: CANSQEQSGEQYL. In nucleotides, the CDR3 is TGCGCCAACAGCCAAGAGCAATCTGGCGAGCAGTACCTC.

The V gene is TRBV7-6, the J gene TRBJ1-5, with a weak D call TRBD1 (5 bases). V gave up 4 bases and J gave up 7 bases, with 23 bases separating them. Germline CDR1 and CDR2: SGHVS and FNYEAQ. The CDR3 contains 17 residues. CDR3: CASSYLRRGESSQPQHF. CDR3 coding DNA: TGTGCCAGCAGCTATCTACGACGGGGCGAGAGTAGCCAGCCCCAGCATTTT.

This chain uses TRBV13 with TRBJ1-1; D gene uncertain. This CDR3 has 12 residues. Germline loops: CDR1 PRHDT, CDR2 FYEKMQ (reference sequence). V was clipped by 4 bases and J by 7 bases, with 10 bases between them. CDR3: CASSSTPDEAFF. CDR3 nucleotide sequence: TGTGCCAGCAGCTCCACGCCAGATGAAGCTTTCTTT.

This clonotype was seen a few times. The chain combines TRBV27 with TRBJ2-7; possibly TRBD1 or TRBD2 for D (5 bases each). Germline CDR1 reads MNHEY; CDR2 reads SMNVEV (reference sequence). The CDR3 consists of 15 residues. Between the trimmed V and J ends, which lost 2 bases and 3 bases, there was a span of 14 bases. This CDR3 is CASSLTPGSSYEQYF. The CDR3 coding sequence is TGTGCCAGCAGTTTAACCCCAGGGAGCAGCTACGAGCAGTACTTC.

This chain links TRBV12-3 or TRBV12-4 with TRBJ2-1; the match to TRBD2 covers 9 bases. CDR3 length: 15 amino acids. J lost 4 bases, V lost 7 bases, and 8 bases had no gene match. CDR3 amino acids: CASTLSGSQYNEQFF. DNA of the CDR3: TGTGCCAGCACCCTTAGCGGGAGTCAGTACAATGAGCAGTTCTTC.

This clonotype was counted a few times. This rearrangement joins TRBV15 to TRBJ2-5; D possibly corresponds to TRBD1 (6 bases). The V end was cut by 0 bases, the J end by 7 bases, with 9 bases between. This CDR3 has 13 residues. From germline, CDR1 is LNHNV and CDR2 YYDKDF (reference sequence). In DNA form, the CDR3 reads TGTGCCACCAGCAGAGATACAGGGTGGACCCAGTACTTC. It translates to CATSRDTGWTQYF.

The chain combines TRBV21-1 with TRBJ2-1; TRBD2, the table's D call, was not compared with the DNA. The tail of the sequence fits TRBJ2-7 better, so the J call may be wrong. TRBV21-1 is an annotated pseudogene. The CDR3 sequence is 16 residues long. The CDR3 is CASSGPEASSYNEQYF. In nucleotides, the CDR3 is TGTGCCAGCAGCGGCCCAGAGGCCAGCTCCTACAATGAGCAGTACTTC.

The J gene is TRBJ2-3, the V gene TRBV11-3; D ambiguous. From germline, CDR1 is SGHNT and CDR2 YENEEA. V lost 6 bases to trimming and J lost 6 bases, with 13 bases between them. There are 13 residues in the CDR3. The CDR3 DNA reads as TGTGCCAGCAGTCCTACTCCATTTGATACGCAGTATTTT. This translates into CASSPTPFDTQYF.